This is a list of T cell receptor beta chains from one sample in a study of shared clonotypes between healthy human individuals. This table comes from immunoSEQ multiplex PCR, and its TCRdb copy is limited to in-frame clones, with some not included. The sample contains about 530,000 clones, almost 80% of which appear only once. Input material: PBMCs. The receptors shown here come from a woman in her thirties or forties in good health. Some clones in this sample may be carry-over from other donors' samples. The CDR3 runs from the conserved cysteine through the conserved F or W. The D gene is left open where the match is weak. Where a row states a size, it is once, few, many or the class of an expanded clone; other rows omit it.

d_gene	v_gene	j_gene	abundance	CDR3nt	CDR3aa
TRBD1	TRBV27	TRBJ2-7	-	TGTGCCAGCAGATCTATCCGACAGGGTGTCACCTACGAGCAGTACTTC	CASRSIRQGVTYEQYF
-	TRBV18	TRBJ2-1	-	TGTGCCAGCTCACCAATAGCGGACCCCTACAATGAGCAGTTCTTC	CASSPIADPYNEQFF
TRBD2	TRBV7-6	TRBJ2-3	few	TGTGCCAGCAGCTTAGGTGCGGGGGGAGATTATGATACGCAGTATTTT	CASSLGAGGDYDTQYF
-	TRBV6-4	TRBJ2-1	-	TGTGCCAGCAGTCACACTTACAACAATGAGCAGTTCTTC	CASSHTYNNEQFF
-	TRBV7-9	TRBJ1-1	once	TGTGCCAGCAGCTTAAGGCCGAACACTGAAGCTTTCTTT	CASSLRPNTEAFF
TRBD2	TRBV11-3	TRBJ2-2	-	TGTGCCAGCAGCCGGGGGGGCACCGGGGAGCTGTTTTTT	CASSRGGTGELFF
-	TRBV5-6	TRBJ1-6	-	TGTGCCAGCAGCTTGTACAGGGCGGATTCACCCCTCCACTTT	CASSLYRADSPLHF
TRBD1	TRBV28	TRBJ2-7	once	TGTGCCAGCAGTAGGGGGGACAGGTTAGACGAGCAGTACTTC	CASSRGDRLDEQYF
TRBD1	TRBV5-4	TRBJ2-7	-	TGTGCCAGCAGCATGTCGGACAGGGGCTACCAGCAGTACTTC	CASSMSDRGYQQYF
-	TRBV5-5	TRBJ2-7	-	TGTGCCAGCAACGGGGAGGCAGTCCACGAGCAGTACTTC	CASNGEAVHEQYF
-	TRBV19	TRBJ1-2	-	TGTGCCAGTAGTATCCGGGACTCCCAGAACTATGGCTACACCTTC	CASSIRDSQNYGYTF
-	TRBV4-1	TRBJ2-1	-	TGCGCCAGCAGCCTCGTCCAATCGGACTCATACAATGAGCAGTTCTTC	CASSLVQSDSYNEQFF
-	TRBV5-6	TRBJ2-1	many	TGTGCCAGCAGCCTAAACAATGAGCAGTTCTTC	CASSLNNEQFF
-	TRBV7-2	TRBJ1-2	-	TGTGCCAGCAGCTTAGCAATAGAAAGCTATGGCTACACCTTC	CASSLAIESYGYTF
TRBD2	TRBV29-1	TRBJ2-1	-	TGCAGCGCTTTGGGTCTAGCGGACAATGAGCAGTTCTTC	CSALGLADNEQFF
-	TRBV5-4	TRBJ2-3	-	TGCGCCAGCAGCCAAGATGGGGGGCTGAGGACAGATACGCAGTATTTT	CASSQDGGLRTDTQYF
-	TRBV5-4	TRBJ2-1	-	TGTGCCAGCAGCTTGATGTTGGGAGGAACCTACAATGAGCAGTTCTTC	CASSLMLGGTYNEQFF
TRBD2	TRBV5-1	TRBJ2-7	-	TGCGCCAGCAGCTTGGTAGCGGGAGGTTCTAGCGAGCAGTACTTC	CASSLVAGGSSEQYF
-	TRBV27	TRBJ1-4	-	TGTGCCAGCAGTTTAAGATGGGCGGCTAATGAAAAACTGTTTTTT	CASSLRWAANEKLFF
TRBD2	TRBV7-7	TRBJ2-1	many	TGTGCTAGCAGTTCTATTACGGGGGGACTCAATGAGCAGTTCTTC	CASSSITGGLNEQFF
TRBD1	TRBV10-3	TRBJ2-3	-	TGTGCCATCAGTAACCCCTCGGGACAGGTCACAGATACGCAGTATTTT	CAISNPSGQVTDTQYF
TRBD1	TRBV30	TRBJ1-6	-	TGTGCCTGGAGTGTGGACAGGGATTCACCCCTCCACTTT	CAWSVDRDSPLHF
TRBD2	TRBV2	TRBJ2-7	few	TGTGCCAGCAGTGAAAGGTGGCTAGCGGTGTACGAGCAGTACTTC	CASSERWLAVYEQYF
-	TRBV7-9	TRBJ2-1	-	TGTGCCAGCAGCTTAATGCGGGGAGAGTTCAATGAGCAGTTCTTC	CASSLMRGEFNEQFF
TRBD2	TRBV18	TRBJ2-7	-	TGTGCCAGCTCACCAAGCGGGGGAGTGGGTAGCTACGAGCAGTACTTC	CASSPSGGVGSYEQYF
-	TRBV7-2	TRBJ2-3	-	TGTGCCAGCAGGCGTGCGCCGGATACGCAGTATTTT	CASRRAPDTQYF
-	TRBV6-5	TRBJ2-7	-	TGTGCCAGCAGTTACTCGAGAACTGAACTGCTCTACGAGCAGTACTTC	CASSYSRTELLYEQYF
-	TRBV18	TRBJ1-1	-	TGTGCCAGCTCACCCCCAAGCTTCTCTGAAGCTTTCTTT	CASSPPSFSEAFF
-	TRBV5-6	TRBJ2-5	many	TGTGCCAGCAGCCCGCGGGGTGGGCCTTCCGAAGAGACCCAGTACTTC	CASSPRGGPSEETQYF
-	TRBV5-1	TRBJ2-3	-	TGCGCCAGCAGCTTTGAAGGCAGAGCCTCCACAGATACGCAGTATTTT	CASSFEGRASTDTQYF
-	TRBV11-3	TRBJ2-6	-	TGTGCCAGCAGCTTAGGGACAGCTGGGGCCAACGTCCTGACTTTC	CASSLGTAGANVLTF
TRBD2	TRBV6-1	TRBJ2-3	-	TGTGCCAGCAGTGGGACTAGCGGGAGGTCGACAGATACGCAGTATTTT	CASSGTSGRSTDTQYF
TRBD2	TRBV2	TRBJ2-3	-	TGTGCCAGCAGTCTTAGCGGGATTCTAAGCACAGATACGCAGTATTTT	CASSLSGILSTDTQYF
-	TRBV5-6	TRBJ1-2	-	TGTGCCAGCAGCTTGGGTATGAGGGGCTCTGATGGCTACACCTTC	CASSLGMRGSDGYTF
TRBD2	TRBV29-1	TRBJ2-1	-	TGCAGCGTCCCCGGGACTAGCGGGTACAATGAGCAGTTCTTC	CSVPGTSGYNEQFF
-	TRBV6-6	TRBJ2-3	-	TGTGCCAGCAGTTACTCGCCGGGCGCAAAAGATACGCAGTATTTT	CASSYSPGAKDTQYF
-	TRBV18	TRBJ2-5	-	TGTGCCAGCTCACTACAGGGTCAGGGCCAAGAGACCCAGTACTTC	CASSLQGQGQETQYF
-	TRBV2	TRBJ1-3	-	TGTGCCAGCACCGAAGCCCAGGGGATGGGAAACACCATATATTTT	CASTEAQGMGNTIYF